One sample yielded the 14 T cell receptor beta chains listed below, sequenced in a study of neoadjuvant anti-PD-1 for oral cavity cancer (dated by TCRdb to about 2021). Reading the label with the study, this specimen's time point is: after neoadjuvant nivolumab, at surgical resection. Library construction relied on the immunoSEQ multiplex PCR assay. The immuneACCESS repertoire file appears here via TCRdb, limited to in-frame rearrangements. These files lack a portion of the clones; in checked studies, under half of the deficit traces to unresolved V genes, and the cause of the others is not known. For this sample the table gives about 25,000 clones, of which around 26% were detected only once. 16% of the sample lies in the top ten. The sequences come from tumor tissue, collected after nivolumab (anti-PD-1) treatment. The receptors originated from a person aged 35-79 years with oral cavity squamous cell carcinoma.

The chain has TRBV28 and TRBJ1-2, with D possibly matching TRBD1 (5 bases). This CDR3 has 11 amino acids. Trimming stripped 11 bases from V and 5 bases from J, with 12 bases between. The germline gives CDR1 MDHEN, CDR2 SYDVKM. CDR3 in amino acids: CAVDGGYGYTF. The CDR3 DNA follows: TGTGCCGTCGATGGGGGTTATGGCTACACCTTC.

This rearrangement joins TRBV18 to TRBJ2-7; possibly TRBD1 or TRBD2 for D (5 bases each). This CDR3 has 12 amino acids. V lost 6 bases to trimming and J lost 3 bases, with 9 bases between them. Germline values: CDR1 KGHSH, CDR2 LQKENI. CDR3: CASSRDGYEQYF. In DNA form, the CDR3 reads TGTGCCAGCTCCCGGGACGGCTACGAGCAGTACTTC.

DNA of the CDR3: TGTGCCAGCAGATCGACAGGGAGAACAAATGGCTACACCTTC. It encodes CASRSTGRTNGYTF. The chain has TRBV6-5 and TRBJ1-2; 7 bases match TRBD1. CDR1 is MNHEY, CDR2 SVGAGI, per germline. The CDR3 is 14 residues long. The V and J ends lost 6 bases and 6 bases, in that order; junction bases with no gene match: 10.

The chain couples TRBV12-5 to TRBJ2-7, with 11 bases lining up with TRBD1. CDR3 length equals 16 residues. V lost 1 base and J lost 5; bases outside the gene matches: 7. The germline gives CDR1 LGHNT, CDR2 FRNRAP. In DNA form, the CDR3 reads TGTGCTAGTGGTTTGGGACACCGGGACAGGGGGGACGAGCAGTACTTC. It specifies CASGLGHRDRGDEQYF.

The V and J genes are TRBV5-4 and TRBJ2-5; D is perhaps TRBD1 (6 bases). Germline V gene sequence: CDR1 SGHNT, CDR2 YYREEE (reference sequence). Trimming removed 4 bases from V and 4 bases from J, with 17 bases in between. This CDR3 has 15 residues. In DNA form, the CDR3 reads TGTGCCAGCAGCCAACCATTCACAGGGTCAGAGACCCAGTACTTC. It yields the protein CASSQPFTGSETQYF.

The chain employs TRBV19 and TRBJ2-1, with a possible D match to TRBD2 (5 bases). This CDR3 is 15 amino acids long. The germline V and J ends were trimmed by 1 base and 1 base, with 8 bases remaining between them. The germline V gene has CDR1 LNHDA and CDR2 SQIVND (reference sequence). CDR3 region: CASSIGRLSYNEQFF. The CDR3 bases are TGTGCCAGTAGTATAGGGAGGCTATCCTACAATGAGCAGTTCTTC.

The rearrangement links TRBV5-5 to TRBJ2-7, with D hard to call. Germline V CDR1 and CDR2: SGHKS, YYEKEE (reference sequence). V lost 0 bases to trimming and J lost 4 bases, with 11 bases between them. The CDR3 totals 14 residues. The CDR3 is CASSLAGQTYEQYF. CDR3 nucleotide sequence: TGTGCCAGCAGCTTGGCCGGGCAGACTTACGAGCAGTACTTC.

V usage is TRBV5-4 and J usage is TRBJ2-1, with 11 bases aligning to TRBD2. J gave up 4 bases and V 4 bases, and 4 bases lay outside the gene matches. CDR3 length equals 15 residues. The V gene's germline CDR1 is SGHNT and CDR2 YYREEE (reference sequence). CDR3 sequence (DNA): TGTGCCAGCAGCCAGACTAGCGGGGTATACAATGAGCAGTTCTTC. Protein: CASSQTSGVYNEQFF.

This clone was counted a few times. The genes are TRBV18 and TRBJ1-1; no clear D gene. Germline loops: CDR1 KGHSH, CDR2 LQKENI. V lost 3 bases and J lost 10, with 15 bases in between. The CDR3 loop spans 13 amino acids. As DNA, the CDR3 is TGTGCCAGCTCACCCTCCCCCCAGACGGGAGCTTTCTTT. Amino acids: CASSPSPQTGAFF.

The J gene is TRBJ2-1, the V gene TRBV6-6; maybe TRBD2 (6 bases). There are 16 residues in the CDR3. The ends were cut back, 6 bases at V and 9 bases at J, with 24 bases in the middle. Germline V gives CDR1 MNHNY, CDR2 SVGAGI (reference sequence). The CDR3 reads CASSPGLRSGASEQFF. DNA of the CDR3: TGTGCCAGCAGCCCCGGGCTACGATCGGGAGCTAGTGAGCAGTTCTTC.

In its sample, this clone is medium-sized. The rearrangement joins TRBV4-1 to TRBJ2-7; 10 nucleotides match TRBD2. Germline assignment: CDR1 MGHRA and CDR2 YSYEKL. After removal of 1 base from V and 0 bases from J, the junction contained 0 bases not matched to a gene. The CDR3 spans 15 residues. CDR3: CASSQASGSSYEQYF. The CDR3 nucleotides are TGCGCCAGCAGCCAAGCTAGCGGGAGCTCCTACGAGCAGTACTTC.

This clone was observed a handful of times. Here the CDR3 DNA reads TGTGCCAGCAGCCTCTATCTAGGGAATGAGCAGTTCTTC. This sequence encodes CASSLYLGNEQFF. The rearrangement joins TRBV7-9 to TRBJ2-1; no clear D. This CDR3 is 13 amino acids long. Trimming shortened V by 5 bases and J by 7 bases, and 12 bases separated the two germline ends. Germline V lookup: CDR1 SEHNR, CDR2 FQNEAQ (reference sequence).

V is TRBV7-3 and J is TRBJ2-1; perhaps TRBD2 as D (6 bases). CDR3 length: 13 residues. Germline V lookup: CDR1 SGHTA, CDR2 FQGTGA. Trimming stripped 5 bases from V and 8 bases from J, with 13 bases between. The CDR3 sequence is CASSGRSSDEQFF. As DNA, the CDR3 is TGTGCCAGCAGCGGGAGGAGCTCTGATGAGCAGTTCTTC.

In its sample, this clone is medium-sized. This sequence joins TRBV6-4 and TRBJ2-3; TRBD2 matches at 12 bases. CDR1 is MRHNA, CDR2 SNTAGT, per germline. Losses at the gene ends were 0 bases for V and 10 bases for J; bases not matched to a gene: 14. This CDR3 is 18 amino acids long. CDR3 nucleotide sequence: TGTGCCAGCAGTGACTCGAGCTTTACTAGCGGGGGGTATGAGGCGCAGTATTTT. This encodes CASSDSSFTSGGYEAQYF.